The rows below give T cell receptor beta chains drawn from one sample of a study of cytomegalovirus exposure and HLA in healthy donors. The method was immunoSEQ multiplex PCR; TCRdb's version includes in-frame clones alone and lacks a portion of them. The sample carries over 150,000 clones, 75% to 90% recorded once. Specimen: PBMCs. These receptors were obtained from a woman younger than 30 in good health and CMV-seronegative. Each CDR3 is given with its conserved first and last residue. Fields, in order: V gene, CDR3 protein.

>TRBV19
CASSIGDSYNEQFF
>TRBV2
CASRQGTDTQYF
>TRBV14
CASSQSGLWSTEAFF
>TRBV6-5
CASSYSSRGEQFF
>TRBV6-6
CASSPPQGRAEKLFF
>TRBV15
CATSREVGQYNEKLFF
>TRBV2
CASRTVLGGYTF
>TRBV5-1
CASSLGTGKQTYEQYF
>TRBV5-1
CASSSGDSGPPYGYTF
>TRBV5-6
CASSFRTSGRTDTQYF
>TRBV7-9
CASSPGQLQGSSPLHF
>TRBV19
CASGTAYEQYF
>TRBV2
CASSEAYAGGNTIYF
>TRBV29-1
CSVDRGGPEAFF
>TRBV11-2
CASSFSGGINTEAFF
>TRBV29-1
CSVEVPPRAGGARAYGYTF
>TRBV2
CASSITGGEETQYF
>TRBV27
CASSAGRGNQPQHF
>TRBV30
CAWGQGRTYEQYF
>TRBV5-1
CASRRDGGLTDTQYF
>TRBV12-5
CASGAAGTGELFF
>TRBV4-3
CASSPLPRGGHQETQYF
>TRBV19
CASSIRGLATNEKLFF
>TRBV27
CATLGKSGYTF
>TRBV6-1
CASSERDREWWANVLTF
>TRBV10-3
CAISESLGTGGVYEQYF
>TRBV29-1
CSVYKSGANVLTF
>TRBV2
CASTGETSYNSPLHF
>TRBV18
CASSTYTDTQYF
>TRBV9
CASSVESQNTEAFF
>TRBV6-5
CASRTVTGGGSKAFF
>TRBV11-2
CASSIDRGRSYGYTF
>TRBV7-6
CASSPGQGMDEQFF
>TRBV9
CASSPSGLVNTGELFF
>TRBV11-3
CASSFRTSGSRWGIQYF